One and the same sample provided the 12 T cell receptor beta chains below, sequenced in a study of read filtering for tumor transcriptome and immune sequencing. From 350 to 500 ng of RNA, a library with molecular barcoded alpha/delta and beta/gamma adaptors was made. One entry per CDR3 protein, called by TCRdb with MiXCR from the reads. The table lists fewer than 30,000 distinct CDR3 sequences, approximately 22% of them singletons. Source material: a population of CD138-negative cells sorted from bone marrow. All receptors derive from a donor aged 40 or over with multiple myeloma.

For this clonotype: Since a much larger clone is just one base distant, this may be a read error. The V call is TRBV20-1, the J call TRBJ1-1; 7 positions agree with TRBD1. Per the germline V gene, CDR1 is DFQATT and CDR2 is SNEGSKA (reference sequence). V was clipped by 4 bases and J by 5 bases; unmatched bases: 7. This CDR3 is 13 amino acids long. CDR3 amino acids: CSAKGGRWTEAFF. The CDR3 nucleotides are TGCAGTGCTAAAGGGGGCCGCTGGACTGAAGCTTTCTTT.

This clonotype came up many times. The gene calls are TRBV19 and TRBJ2-2; 15 positions agree with TRBD2. The J segment lost 2 bases and the V segment lost 5 bases, leaving 3 bases of the junction unmatched. The CDR3 loop spans 17 amino acids. Germline loops: CDR1 LNHDA, CDR2 SQIVND (reference sequence). The CDR3 loop is CASSRTSGGVNTGELFF. The CDR3 nucleotides read TGTGCCAGTAGTCGGACTAGCGGGGGGGTTAACACCGGGGAGCTGTTTTTT.

At least ten counts were recorded for this clonotype. The rearrangement links TRBV18 to TRBJ2-2; D might be TRBD1 (6 bases). This CDR3 has 15 amino acids. In germline, CDR1 is KGHSH, CDR2 LQKENI. V gave up 4 bases and J gave up 0 bases, with 9 bases separating them. This chain's CDR3 is CASSRDIANTGELFF. CDR3 nucleotides: TGTGCCAGCTCACGGGACATCGCGAACACCGGGGAGCTGTTTTTT.

Worth noting for this clonotype: This probably arose from a read error, given a far larger clone one base away. The chain links TRBV7-8 to TRBJ2-5; 11 bases are shared with TRBD2. The CDR3 is 15 amino acids. Germline V gives CDR1 SGHVS, CDR2 FQNEAQ. Here the CDR3 DNA reads TGTGCCAGCAGCTTAATAACTAGCGGGGGAGAGGCCCAGTACTTC. Translation gives CASSLITSGGEAQYF.

This clonotype was seen many times. The chain employs TRBV20-1 and TRBJ1-4, with D hard to call. Per germline, CDR1 DFQATT and CDR2 SNEGSKA (reference sequence). The CDR3 is made up of 14 amino acids. Between the trimmed V and J ends, which lost 0 bases and 6 bases, there was a span of 11 bases. The DNA for the CDR3 is TGCAGTGCTAGAGATCGGGCGGGCGATGAAAAACTGTTTTTT. Translation: CSARDRAGDEKLFF.

In DNA, the CDR3 is TGCAGTGCTAGAGATTATCCAAACCCTCAAGACATTCAGTACTTC. This gives the protein CSARDYPNPQDIQYF. This chain links TRBV20-1 with TRBJ2-4; D is ambiguous. Trimming shortened V by 0 bases and J by 8 bases, and 17 bases separated the two germline ends. There are 15 residues in the CDR3. CDR1 and CDR2 from the germline V gene are DFQATT and SNEGSKA (reference sequence).

This clonotype occurred a few times. The rearrangement joins TRBV6-6 to TRBJ2-3; no clear D. The V gene's germline CDR1 is MNHNY and CDR2 SVGAGI (reference sequence). This CDR3 spans 15 amino acids. Trimming pared 0 bases from V and 2 bases from J, leaving 9 bases between. The CDR3 loop is CASSYSRFSTDTQYF. The CDR3 region has the DNA TGTGCCAGCAGTTACTCTAGGTTTTCCACAGATACGCAGTATTTT.

This clonotype was detected ten times or more. The V and J genes are TRBV27 and TRBJ2-7; 10 nucleotides agree with TRBD1. The CDR3 is made up of 15 amino acids. CDR1 and CDR2 from the germline V gene are MNHEY and SMNVEV (reference sequence). V lost 5 bases, J lost 5 bases, and 9 bases stayed unmatched. The CDR3 DNA follows: TGTGCCAGCAGTGCTTCCGGGACAGGGGTCAACGAGCAGTACTTC. Protein product: CASSASGTGVNEQYF.

Ten or more counts support this clonotype. V usage is TRBV7-8 and J usage is TRBJ2-1; possibly TRBD1 for D (6 bases). Germline CDR1 SGHVS, CDR2 FQNEAQ. This CDR3 comprises 13 residues. With 4 bases removed from V and 9 bases from J, the gap between germline ends came to 13 bases. The CDR3 bases are TGTGCCAGCAGCTCAGGGGTTTACGGTGAGCAGTTCTTC. As protein: CASSSGVYGEQFF.

With respect to this clonotype: A read error is the likely source, as a far larger clone sits one nucleotide away. The rearrangement links TRBV20-1 to TRBJ2-7, with TRBD2 identical over 8 bases. The trim removed 4 bases at V and 7 bases at J, leaving 12 bases unmatched. Per germline, CDR1 DFQATT and CDR2 SNEGSKA (reference sequence). The length of the CDR3 is 14 residues. DNA of the CDR3: TGCAGTGCTATCATAGCGGGACTCTACAATGAGCAGTACTTC. Translating it yields CSAIIAGLYNEQYF.

This clonotype was observed a handful of times. V gene TRBV20-1 combines with J gene TRBJ2-6, with a possible D match to TRBD1 (6 bases). The CDR3 spans 14 residues. The V gene lost 3 bases and the J gene lost 4 bases, with 10 bases spanning the gap. Germline assignment: CDR1 DFQATT and CDR2 SNEGSKA (reference sequence). CDR3 sequence (DNA): TGCAGTGCTAGCCCAGGGACAGGGGCCAACGTCCTGACTTTC. Translated: CSASPGTGANVLTF.

Ten or more counts support this clonotype. The genes are TRBV12-3 or TRBV12-4 and TRBJ1-1, with D unresolved. With 5 bases removed from V and 1 base from J, the gap between germline ends came to 5 bases. The CDR3 has 12 residues. CDR3 nucleotide sequence: TGTGCCAGCAGTGAGACGAACACTGAAGCTTTCTTT. The encoded protein is CASSETNTEAFF.